The clone carrying this T cell receptor beta chain has a count of ten or more. The data derive from a study of T cells in Graves' hyperthyroidism and ophthalmopathy. RNA transcripts gave rise to amplified TCR beta CDR3 regions. The primer set for the first-round RT-PCR of the TCR CDR3 was HTBI. TCRdb itself ran the multiplex PCR reads through MiXCR, one entry per CDR3 protein. The sample holds about 640,000 distinct CDR3 sequences; around 21% are singletons and the top ten take around a third. Germline assignment: CDR1 DFQATT and CDR2 SNEGSKA (reference sequence). Trimming cost V 5 bases and J 5 bases; bases outside gene matches: 10. The CDR3 is 14 residues long.

The sample consisted of blood. The clonotype was recovered from a man between 25 and 39 years old with Graves' ophthalmopathy. V gene TRBV20-1 combines with J gene TRBJ2-3, with 7 bases matching TRBD2. The CDR3 nucleotides read TGCAGTGCTGCTAAGACTAGCCCAGAAGATACGCAGTATTTT. Protein product: CSAAKTSPEDTQYF.